The 18 T cell receptor beta chains below come from one sample, sequenced in a study of CXCR3-negative and CXCR3-positive naive CD8 T cells. The authors made the TRB cDNA libraries by 5' RACE using UMI labels. No DNA is given; TCRdb re-called the 5' RACE reads and lists each CDR3 protein once. The record lists 90,000 to 100,000 distinct CDR3 sequences, of which the ten most abundant hold over 1.5%. Sequencing was done on a sample of naive CXCR3- CD8+ T cells from blood. Subset given: CD45RO-CCR7+CD27+CD95- naive CD8+ T cells lacking CXCR3 (TNR3-). These receptors were collected from a human donor in good health. Some clones in this sample may be carry-over from other donors' samples.

The V and J genes are TRBV7-9 and TRBJ1-1; TCRdb outputs TRBD1, but without DNA this stays unchecked. CDR3 length: 15 residues. Germline V CDR1 and CDR2: SEHNR, FQNEAQ (reference sequence). Here the CDR3 reads CAIPPSRQANTEAFF.

The chain recombines TRBV29-1 with TRBJ2-3; TCRdb's D call of TRBD2 is untestable without DNA. Germline V gives CDR1 SQVTM, CDR2 ANQGSEA. This CDR3 is built from 15 residues. CDR3 in amino acids: CSVEDRSTSLDTQYF.

V usage is TRBV27 and J usage is TRBJ2-3. CDR1 and CDR2 (germline): MNHEY, SMNVEV (reference sequence). The CDR3 consists of 14 residues. The CDR3 protein is CASSLGRRTDTQYF.

The rearrangement joins TRBV29-1 to TRBJ1-1; absent DNA, TCRdb's TRBD1 call cannot be checked. CDR3 length: 14 amino acids. CDR1 SQVTM and CDR2 ANQGSEA come from the germline V gene. The CDR3 reads CSVDPQGGVAEAFF.

The J gene is TRBJ1-1, the V gene TRBV9; lacking DNA, the TRBD1 call made by TCRdb goes unchecked. In germline, CDR1 is SGDLS, CDR2 YYNGEE. The CDR3 is 14 amino acids. The CDR3 spells CASSVGGGVTEAFF.

The chain joins TRBV29-1 to TRBJ2-3. The germline CDR1 and CDR2 sequences are SQVTM and ANQGSEA. The CDR3 contains 15 residues. This CDR3 is CSVGLGVPSTDTQYF.

V is TRBV20-1 and J is TRBJ2-3; with no DNA, the TCRdb D assignment of TRBD2 cannot be verified. Germline CDR1 is DFQATT and CDR2 is SNEGSKA (reference sequence). This CDR3 contains 17 residues. Here the CDR3 reads CSATAVSLAGTTDTQYF.

The chain recombines TRBV5-1 with TRBJ2-7. This CDR3 is 13 amino acids long. Germline V gene sequence: CDR1 SGHRS, CDR2 YFSETQ. The CDR3 protein is CASSFTYSYEQYF.

CDR3 loop: CASGFADTYEQYF. This chain uses TRBV12-5 with TRBJ2-7. Germline loops: CDR1 LGHNT, CDR2 FRNRAP. The CDR3 contains 13 residues.

This chain links TRBV7-9 with TRBJ2-2; TCRdb selects TRBD1, and the lack of DNA leaves this call unchecked. Germline V gene lookup returns CDR1 SEHNR and CDR2 FQNEAQ (reference sequence). This CDR3 has 15 residues. The CDR3 sequence: CASSDDRENTGELFF. Variable domain in full (rest from reference TRBV7-9 and TRBJ2-2): DTGVSQNPRHKITKRGQNVTFRCDPISEHNRLYWYRQTLGQGPEFLTYFQNEAQLEKSRLLSDRFSAERPKGSFSTLEIQRTEQGDSAMYLCASSDDRENTGELFFGEGSRLTVL.

The chain combines TRBV20-1 with TRBJ1-1; TCRdb reports TRBD1, a call that lacks DNA to check it against. The CDR3 extends over 15 amino acids. Germline V lookup: CDR1 DFQATT, CDR2 SNEGSKA (reference sequence). The CDR3 region is CSARGPGVRNTEAFF.

The chain employs TRBV27 and TRBJ2-7; TCRdb gives TRBD1 as the D gene, but with no DNA this cannot be confirmed. The CDR3 is 14 residues long. In germline, CDR1 is MNHEY, CDR2 SMNVEV (reference sequence). The CDR3 spells CASSWAGWTYEQYF.

The rearrangement uses TRBV27 and TRBJ1-1; the TCRdb call, TRBD1, lacks DNA for checking. The CDR3 spans 14 residues. The germline V gene encodes CDR1 MNHEY and CDR2 SMNVEV (reference sequence). CDR3 loop: CASGYPREFAEAFF.

This chain links TRBV7-2 with TRBJ2-7; the D gene TCRdb calls, TRBD2, cannot be checked with no DNA. The CDR3 has 14 amino acids. Germline lookup yields CDR1 SGHTA and CDR2 FQGNSA. The CDR3 sequence is CASSFEGLVYEQYF.

CDR3 sequence: CASSLDVAGSSYNEQFF. This chain uses TRBV11-3 with TRBJ2-1; TCRdb's D call of TRBD2 is untestable without DNA. The CDR3 runs to 17 residues. Germline-derived CDR1 and CDR2 are SGHNT and YENEEA.

The V call is TRBV2, the J call TRBJ2-1. Germline values: CDR1 SNHLY, CDR2 FYNNEI. The CDR3 sequence is 15 residues long. This chain's CDR3 is CASSDSLGYYNEQFF.

The V gene is TRBV9, the J gene TRBJ2-3; TCRdb's assignment of TRBD2 cannot be checked, as there is no DNA. CDR3 length: 15 amino acids. In germline, CDR1 is SGDLS, CDR2 YYNGEE. Here the CDR3 reads CASSVEGPERYTQYF.

The V call is TRBV29-1, the J call TRBJ2-5; the TCRdb call, TRBD2, lacks DNA for checking. The CDR3 length is 15 residues. Germline loops: CDR1 SQVTM, CDR2 ANQGSEA. The CDR3 spells CSVVKSGREEETQYF.